The sequence of this TCR beta chain was determined in a study of blood T cell repertoires in COVID-19. The CDR3 runs to 17 residues. Trimming cost V 4 bases and J 4 bases; bases outside gene matches: 9. CDR1 SGDLS and CDR2 YYNGEE come from the germline V gene. Libraries were prepared by immunoSEQ multiplex PCR; TCRdb keeps only in-frame clonotypes and omits some of them. The data show approximately 38,000 clones, 75% to 90% seen once. Sequenced sample: peripheral blood. The TCR originated in a man aged 50 to 60 with active or convalescent COVID-19. J is TRBJ2-1 and V is TRBV9; 12 positions agree with TRBD2. The CDR3 coding sequence is TGTGCCAGCAGCTTTAGCCTAGCGGGGGGGCCATACAATGAGCAGTTCTTC. As protein: CASSFSLAGGPYNEQFF.